This paragraph reports one T cell receptor (beta chain). Its antigen remains unidentified. At the DNA level, this CDR3 is encoded by other sequences in the same sample as well. This sample was included in a study of cytomegalovirus exposure and HLA in healthy donors. Study-wide findings and caveats: Highly shared sequence variants in one cluster were likely a sequencing artifact. The majority of CMV-associated TCR beta chains were reported as apparently HLA-restricted in a later analysis. A later analysis reportedly identified an Asian-associated ancestry cluster as carrying fewer N-insertions than the roughly 700-donor mean. An analysis done earlier found most TCR beta V segments productive about 87% or about 30% of the time.

The CDR3 has 14 residues. Trimming removed 2 bases from V and 3 bases from J; junction bases left unmatched: 2. Looked up from germline, CDR1 is SGHRS and CDR2 is YFSETQ. The primer mix had 60 Vbeta and 13 Jbeta primers. Assay: immunoSEQ multiplex PCR; the TCRdb copy retains only in-frame clones and omits some. This sample yields about 120,000 clones, of which about four fifths are seen a single time; more than 7% belongs to the top ten. This clonotype originated in a female donor in good health and CMV-seropositive. The specimen sequenced was PBMCs. V and J are TRBV5-1 and TRBJ2-5; 9 bases agree with TRBD2. The CDR3 nucleotides are TGCGCCAGCAGCTTCGGCGGGGGGGAAGAGACCCAGTACTTC. This gives the protein CASSFGGGEETQYF.